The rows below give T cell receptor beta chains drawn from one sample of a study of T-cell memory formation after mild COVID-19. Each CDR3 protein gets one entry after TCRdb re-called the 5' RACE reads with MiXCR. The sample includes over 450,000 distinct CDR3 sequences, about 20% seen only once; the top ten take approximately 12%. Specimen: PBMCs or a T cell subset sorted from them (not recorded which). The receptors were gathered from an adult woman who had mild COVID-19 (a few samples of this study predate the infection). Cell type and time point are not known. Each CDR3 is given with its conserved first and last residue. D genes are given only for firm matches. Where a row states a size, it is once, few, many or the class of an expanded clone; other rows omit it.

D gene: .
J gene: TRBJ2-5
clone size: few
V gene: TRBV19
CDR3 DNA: TGTGCCAGTAGGCGTGGTCGACAGGCGCAAGAGACCCAGTACTTC
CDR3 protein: CASRRGRQAQETQYF

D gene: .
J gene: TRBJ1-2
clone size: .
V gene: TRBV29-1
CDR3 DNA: TGCAGCGTTGGGACCGGGACTATGGACTATGGCTACACCTTC
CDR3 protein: CSVGTGTMDYGYTF

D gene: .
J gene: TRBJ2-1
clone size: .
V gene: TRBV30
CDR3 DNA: TGTGCCTGGAGTCTGGACAGAAAAAGATTATACAATGAGCAGTTCTTC
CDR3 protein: CAWSLDRKRLYNEQFF

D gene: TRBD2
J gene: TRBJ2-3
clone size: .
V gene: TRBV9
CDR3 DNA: TGTGCCAGCAGCGTAGAGTCCACTAGCGGGAGCTCAGATACGCAGTATTTT
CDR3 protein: CASSVESTSGSSDTQYF

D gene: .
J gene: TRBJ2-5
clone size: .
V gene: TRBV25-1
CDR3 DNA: TGTGCCAGCAGTGAATATGTAGGCCAAGAGACCCAGTACTTC
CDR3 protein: CASSEYVGQETQYF

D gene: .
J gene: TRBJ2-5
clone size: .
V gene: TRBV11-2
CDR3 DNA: TGTGCCAGCAACCTGGCAGGGACCGAGACCCAGTACTTC
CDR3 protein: CASNLAGTETQYF

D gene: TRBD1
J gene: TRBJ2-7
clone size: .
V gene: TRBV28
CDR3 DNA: TGTGCCAGCAGTTCAACGGGACAGATCGGCTACGAGCAGTACTTC
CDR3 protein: CASSSTGQIGYEQYF

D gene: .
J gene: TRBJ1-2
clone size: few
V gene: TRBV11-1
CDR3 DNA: TGTGCCAGCAGCTTAGCGCAGGGCTACTATGGCTACACCTTC
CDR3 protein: CASSLAQGYYGYTF

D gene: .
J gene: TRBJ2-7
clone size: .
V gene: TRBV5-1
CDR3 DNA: TGCGCCAGCAGCTTCCAAGTGGCCCAGGGCTACGAGCAGTACTTC
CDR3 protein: CASSFQVAQGYEQYF

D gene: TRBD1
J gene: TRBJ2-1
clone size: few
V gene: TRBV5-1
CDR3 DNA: TGCGCCAGCAGCTTGCCCGGGACAGGGGCCAATGAGCAGTTCTTC
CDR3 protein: CASSLPGTGANEQFF

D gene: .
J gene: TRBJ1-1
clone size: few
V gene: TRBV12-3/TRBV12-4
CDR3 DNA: TGTGCCAGCAGTTCCGGGGACGGTTCCAACACTGAAGCTTTCTTT
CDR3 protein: CASSSGDGSNTEAFF

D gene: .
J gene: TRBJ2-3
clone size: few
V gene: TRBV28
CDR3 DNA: TGTGCCAGCTTGAGACAGGCCTCCAGCACAGATACGCAGTATTTT
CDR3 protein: CASLRQASSTDTQYF

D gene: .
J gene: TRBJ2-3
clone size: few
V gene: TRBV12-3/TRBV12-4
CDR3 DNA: TGTGCCAGCAGTTCCCGGGACACAACTAGCACAGATACGCAGTATTTT
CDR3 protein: CASSSRDTTSTDTQYF

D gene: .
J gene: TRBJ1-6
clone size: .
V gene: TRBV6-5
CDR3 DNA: TGTGCCAGCAGTTACTCTGCCCGGGAGGGTAATTCACCCCTCCACTTT
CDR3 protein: CASSYSAREGNSPLHF

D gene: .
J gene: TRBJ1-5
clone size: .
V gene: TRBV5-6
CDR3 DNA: TGTGCCAGCAGCATAACTGTTGGGGGATTAGTAGGTCAGCCCCAGCATTTT
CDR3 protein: CASSITVGGLVGQPQHF

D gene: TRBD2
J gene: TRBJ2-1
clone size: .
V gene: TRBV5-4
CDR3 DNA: TGTGCCAGCAGCTACGGGACTAGCGGAATTAATGAGCAGTTCTTC
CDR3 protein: CASSYGTSGINEQFF

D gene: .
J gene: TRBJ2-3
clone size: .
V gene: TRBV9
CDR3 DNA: TGTGCCAGCAGTCCGTGGGGAGATACGCAGTATTTT
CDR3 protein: CASSPWGDTQYF

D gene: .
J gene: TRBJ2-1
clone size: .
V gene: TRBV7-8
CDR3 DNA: TGTGCCAGCAGCCCCACTTGGGGAGGATACAATGAGCAGTTCTTC
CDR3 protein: CASSPTWGGYNEQFF

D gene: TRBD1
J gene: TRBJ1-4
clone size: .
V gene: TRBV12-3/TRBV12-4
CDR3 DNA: TGTGCCAGCAGTCTCCATGGGACAGGGGGAGGTGAAAAACTGTTTTTT
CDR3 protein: CASSLHGTGGGEKLFF

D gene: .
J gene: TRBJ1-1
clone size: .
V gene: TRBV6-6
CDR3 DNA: TGTGCCAGCAGCCAGAAGAACACTGAAGCTTTCTTT
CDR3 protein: CASSQKNTEAFF

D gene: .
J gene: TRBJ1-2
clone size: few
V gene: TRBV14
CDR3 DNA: TGTGCCAGCAGCAGAAACAGGATCGAGGTCTATGGCTACACCTTC
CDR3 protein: CASSRNRIEVYGYTF

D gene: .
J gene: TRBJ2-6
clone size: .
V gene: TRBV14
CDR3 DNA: TGTGCCAGCAGTAAATCTGGGGCCAACGTCCTGACTTTC
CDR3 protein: CASSKSGANVLTF

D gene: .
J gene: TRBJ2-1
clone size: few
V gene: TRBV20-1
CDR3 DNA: TGCAGTGCTAGAGATTCATCCGCTAGCAGGTACAATGAGCAGTTCTTC
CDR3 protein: CSARDSSASRYNEQFF

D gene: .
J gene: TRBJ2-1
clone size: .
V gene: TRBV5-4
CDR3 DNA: TGTGCCAGCAGCGCCCGGGGGGACAGAGAGGAGTTCTTC
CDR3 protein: CASSARGDREEFF

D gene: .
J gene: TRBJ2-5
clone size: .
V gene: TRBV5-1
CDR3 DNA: TGCGCCAGCAGCGGGGAACGGGGTAGGCTTCAAGAGACCCAGTACTTC
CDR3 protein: CASSGERGRLQETQYF

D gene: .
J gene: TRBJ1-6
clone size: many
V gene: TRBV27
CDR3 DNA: TGTGCCAGCAGACAGGGAAATTCACCCCTCCACTTT
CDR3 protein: CASRQGNSPLHF

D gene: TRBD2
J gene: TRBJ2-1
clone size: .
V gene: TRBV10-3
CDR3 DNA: TGTGCCATCAGGAGACTAGCGGGAGTCTACAATGAGCAGTTCTTC
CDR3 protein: CAIRRLAGVYNEQFF

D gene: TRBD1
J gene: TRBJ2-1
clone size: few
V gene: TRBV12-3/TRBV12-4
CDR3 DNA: TGTGCCAGCAGTTTGGGTTTAAGTTCGGACAGGGCCAATGAGCAGTTCTTC
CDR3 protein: CASSLGLSSDRANEQFF

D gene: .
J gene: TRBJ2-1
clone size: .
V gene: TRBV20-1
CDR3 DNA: TGCAGTGCTAGATCTCTGGCGGTTTCCTACAATGAGCAGTTCTTC
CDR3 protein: CSARSLAVSYNEQFF

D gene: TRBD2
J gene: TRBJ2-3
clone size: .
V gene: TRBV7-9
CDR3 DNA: TGTGCCAGCAGCGCCGGACTAGCGGAGGCCCGAGATACGCAGTATTTT
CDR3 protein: CASSAGLAEARDTQYF

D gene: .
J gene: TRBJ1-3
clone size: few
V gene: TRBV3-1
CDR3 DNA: TGTGCCAGCAGCCCCGCCGCCAACACCATATATTTT
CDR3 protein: CASSPAANTIYF

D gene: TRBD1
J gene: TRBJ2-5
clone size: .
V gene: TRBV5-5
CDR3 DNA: TGTGCCAGCAGCTTGGAGGGGACAGGGGGCTTTTCCCAGTACTTC
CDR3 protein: CASSLEGTGGFSQYF

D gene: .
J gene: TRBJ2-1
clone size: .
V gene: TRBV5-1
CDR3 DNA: TGCGCCAGCAGCTTGGATCCAGCGGGTTACAATGAGCAGTTCTTC
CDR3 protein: CASSLDPAGYNEQFF

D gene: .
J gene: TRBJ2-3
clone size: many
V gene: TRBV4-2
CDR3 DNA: TGTGCCAGCAGCCAAGAAGGCATAGGCACAGATACGCAGTATTTT
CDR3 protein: CASSQEGIGTDTQYF

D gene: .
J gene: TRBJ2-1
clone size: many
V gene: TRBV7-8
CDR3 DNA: TGTGCCAGCACCCTCATGGTGGCCTCGCCTAGCTTCGAGCAGTTCTTC
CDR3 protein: CASTLMVASPSFEQFF

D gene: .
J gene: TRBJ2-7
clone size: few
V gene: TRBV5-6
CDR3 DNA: TGTGCCAGCAGCTTGACCCAGGGTTCGGAGCAGTACTTC
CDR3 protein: CASSLTQGSEQYF

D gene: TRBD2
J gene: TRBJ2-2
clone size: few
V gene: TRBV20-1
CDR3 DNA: TGCAGTGCTGCCCGACTAGCGGGGACCACCGGGGAGCTGTTTTTT
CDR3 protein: CSAARLAGTTGELFF

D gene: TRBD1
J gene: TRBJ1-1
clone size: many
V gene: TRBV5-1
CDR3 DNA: TGCGCCAGCAGCTCACAGGGGGTTCAGAACACTGAAGCTTTCTTT
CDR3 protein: CASSSQGVQNTEAFF

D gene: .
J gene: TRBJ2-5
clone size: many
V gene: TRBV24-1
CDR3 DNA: TGTGCCACCAGTGATCGACTGGGACGAGAGACCCAGTACTTC
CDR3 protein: CATSDRLGRETQYF

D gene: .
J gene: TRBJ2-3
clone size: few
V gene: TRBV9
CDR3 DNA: TGTGCCAGCAGCGTAGTCGGGGGGCGCACAGATACGCAGTATTTT
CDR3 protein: CASSVVGGRTDTQYF

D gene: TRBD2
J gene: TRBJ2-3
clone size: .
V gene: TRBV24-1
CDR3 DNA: TGTGCCACCAGTGAGGCCGGGACTAGCCTCCGTCCGGATACGCAGTATTTT
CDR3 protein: CATSEAGTSLRPDTQYF

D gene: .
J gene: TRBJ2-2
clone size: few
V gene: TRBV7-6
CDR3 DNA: TGTGCCAGCAGCTTCGAGCTACTGCCCCGTACCGGGGAGCTGTTTTTT
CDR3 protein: CASSFELLPRTGELFF

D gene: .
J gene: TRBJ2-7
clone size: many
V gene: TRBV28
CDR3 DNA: TGTGCCAGCAGTTCCCCCACCGGGACTCCCCTTCGGGAGCAGTACTTC
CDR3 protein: CASSSPTGTPLREQYF

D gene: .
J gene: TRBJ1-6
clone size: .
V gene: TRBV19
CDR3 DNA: TGTGCCAGTAGTACGTCAATTGGGAATTCACCCCTCCACTTT
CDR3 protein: CASSTSIGNSPLHF

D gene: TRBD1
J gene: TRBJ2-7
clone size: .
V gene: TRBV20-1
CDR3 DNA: TGCAGTGCTACCGGGACAGCCCTTTCCTACGAGCAGTACTTC
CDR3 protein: CSATGTALSYEQYF

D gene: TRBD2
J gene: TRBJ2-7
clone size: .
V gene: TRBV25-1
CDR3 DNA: TGTGCCAGCAGCCCCGGGACTAGCAACTCCTACGAGCAGTACTTC
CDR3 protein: CASSPGTSNSYEQYF

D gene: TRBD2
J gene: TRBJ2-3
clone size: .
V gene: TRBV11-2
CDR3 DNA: TGTGCCAGCAGCCCACTAGGGACTAGCGGGAGGGCCGGAGATACGCAGTATTTT
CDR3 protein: CASSPLGTSGRAGDTQYF

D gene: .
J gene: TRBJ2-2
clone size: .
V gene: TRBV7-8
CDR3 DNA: TGTGCCAGCAGCTTAGCGCAGGGGTTCACCGGGGAGCTGTTTTTT
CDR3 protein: CASSLAQGFTGELFF

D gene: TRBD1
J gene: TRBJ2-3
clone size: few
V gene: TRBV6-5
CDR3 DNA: TGTGCCAGCAGTTACGCCACAGGGGGTACGCAGTATTTT
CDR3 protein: CASSYATGGTQYF

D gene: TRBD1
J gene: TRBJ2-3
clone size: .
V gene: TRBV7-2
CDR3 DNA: TGTGCCAGCAGCCGGGACAGGGGGCAGGATACGCAGTATTTT
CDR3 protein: CASSRDRGQDTQYF

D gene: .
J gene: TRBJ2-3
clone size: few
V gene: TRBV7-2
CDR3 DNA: TGTGCCAGCAGCACCCGCGGTGATACGAGAGATTTT
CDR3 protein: CASSTRGDTRDF

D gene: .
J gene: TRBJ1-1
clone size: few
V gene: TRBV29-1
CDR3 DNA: TGCAGCGCCCGGGGAACAGGGTGGAGCACTGAAGCTTTCTTT
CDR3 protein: CSARGTGWSTEAFF

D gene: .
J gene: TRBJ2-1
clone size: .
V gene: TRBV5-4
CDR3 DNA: TGTGCCAGCAGCTTGCTTGGGGGAGGTACCTACAATGAGCAGTTCTTC
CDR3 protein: CASSLLGGGTYNEQFF

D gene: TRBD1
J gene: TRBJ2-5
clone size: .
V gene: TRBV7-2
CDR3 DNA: TGTGCCAGCAGCCTACAGGGGGCGCTCGGGGAGACCCAGTACTTC
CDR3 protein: CASSLQGALGETQYF

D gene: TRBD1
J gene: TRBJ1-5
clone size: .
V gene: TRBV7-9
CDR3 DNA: TGTGCCAGCAGCTTATCAGGGGGGGAGAAGACCCAGCATTTT
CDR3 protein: CASSLSGGEKTQHF

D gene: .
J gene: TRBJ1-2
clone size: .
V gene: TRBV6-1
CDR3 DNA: TGTGCCAGCAGTGTAACGACAGCCAACTATGGCTACACCTTC
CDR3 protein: CASSVTTANYGYTF

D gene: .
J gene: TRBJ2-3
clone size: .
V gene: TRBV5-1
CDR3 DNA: TGCGCCAGCAGCCCAGGGGGGTCAGGGCCAGATACGCAGTATTTT
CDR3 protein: CASSPGGSGPDTQYF

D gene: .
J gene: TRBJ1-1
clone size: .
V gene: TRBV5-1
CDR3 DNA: TGCGCCAGCAGCCTCTTAGGGAGGAACATGAACACTGAAGCTTTCTTT
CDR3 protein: CASSLLGRNMNTEAFF

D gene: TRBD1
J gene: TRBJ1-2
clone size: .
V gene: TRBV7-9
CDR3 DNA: TGTGCCAGCAGCTCACAGGGGGCGAGTGGCTACACCTTC
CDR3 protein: CASSSQGASGYTF

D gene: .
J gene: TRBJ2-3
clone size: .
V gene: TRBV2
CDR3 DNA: TGTGCCAGCAGTGAAAACCGGGACGGGCAGTATTTT
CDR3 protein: CASSENRDGQYF